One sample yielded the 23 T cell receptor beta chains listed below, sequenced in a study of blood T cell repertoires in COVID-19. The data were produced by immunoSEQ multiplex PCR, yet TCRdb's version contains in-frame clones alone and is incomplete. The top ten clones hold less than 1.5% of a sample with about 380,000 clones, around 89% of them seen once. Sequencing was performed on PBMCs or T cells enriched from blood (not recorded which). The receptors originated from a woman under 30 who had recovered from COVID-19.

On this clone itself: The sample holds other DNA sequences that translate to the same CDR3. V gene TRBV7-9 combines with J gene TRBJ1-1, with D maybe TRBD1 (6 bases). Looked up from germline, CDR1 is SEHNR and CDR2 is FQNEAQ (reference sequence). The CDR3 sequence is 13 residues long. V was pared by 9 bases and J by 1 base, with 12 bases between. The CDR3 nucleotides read TGTGCCAGTTCCCTGGGGGCGAACACTGAAGCTTTCTTT. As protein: CASSLGANTEAFF.

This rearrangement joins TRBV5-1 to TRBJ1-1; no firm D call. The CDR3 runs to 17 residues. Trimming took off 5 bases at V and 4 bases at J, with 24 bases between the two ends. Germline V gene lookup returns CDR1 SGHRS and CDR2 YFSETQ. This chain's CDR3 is CASSSRGLRKEGTEAFF. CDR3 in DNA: TGCGCCAGCAGTTCTCGGGGATTGCGTAAGGAGGGCACTGAAGCTTTCTTT.

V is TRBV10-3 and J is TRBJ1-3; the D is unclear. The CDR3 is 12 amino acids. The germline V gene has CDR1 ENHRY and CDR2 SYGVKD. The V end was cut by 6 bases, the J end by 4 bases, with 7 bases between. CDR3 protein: CAIRGAGNTIYF. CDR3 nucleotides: TGTGCCATCAGAGGAGCGGGAAACACCATATATTTT.

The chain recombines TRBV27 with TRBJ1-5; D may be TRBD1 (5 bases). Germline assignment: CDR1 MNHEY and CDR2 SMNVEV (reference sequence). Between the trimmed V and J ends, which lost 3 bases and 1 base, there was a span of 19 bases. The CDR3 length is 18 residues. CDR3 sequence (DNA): TGTGCCAGCAGTTTCGCTCGGGAGGGATGGGGGAGCAATCAGCCCCAGCATTTT. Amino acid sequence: CASSFAREGWGSNQPQHF.

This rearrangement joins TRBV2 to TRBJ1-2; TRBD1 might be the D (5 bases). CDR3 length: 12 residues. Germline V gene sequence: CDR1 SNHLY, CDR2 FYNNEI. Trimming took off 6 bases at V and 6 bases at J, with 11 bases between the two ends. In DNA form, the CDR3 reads TGTGCCAGCAGAATATCGGGGGATGGCTACACCTTC. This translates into CASRISGDGYTF.

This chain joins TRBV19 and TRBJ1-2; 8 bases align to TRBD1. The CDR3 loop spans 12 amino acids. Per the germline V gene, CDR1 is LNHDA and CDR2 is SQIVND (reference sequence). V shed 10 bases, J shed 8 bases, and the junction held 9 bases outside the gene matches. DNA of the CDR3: TGTGCCACCCTCGACAGGGGTGGGGGCTACACCTTC. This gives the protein CATLDRGGGYTF.

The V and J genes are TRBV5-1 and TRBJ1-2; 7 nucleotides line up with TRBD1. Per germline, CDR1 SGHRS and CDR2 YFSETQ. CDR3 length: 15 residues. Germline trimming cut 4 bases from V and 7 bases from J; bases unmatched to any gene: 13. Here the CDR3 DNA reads TGCGCCAGCAGCCCCCGACAGGGCCAGGATACTGGCTACACCTTC. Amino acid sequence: CASSPRQGQDTGYTF.

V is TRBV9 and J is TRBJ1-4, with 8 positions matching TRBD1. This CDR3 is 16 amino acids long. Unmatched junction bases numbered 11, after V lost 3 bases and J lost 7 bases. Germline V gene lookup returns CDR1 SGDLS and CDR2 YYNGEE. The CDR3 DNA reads TGTGCCAGCAGCGAGAGAGGACAGGGAGGAAGTGAAAAACTGTTTTTT. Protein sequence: CASSERGQGGSEKLFF.

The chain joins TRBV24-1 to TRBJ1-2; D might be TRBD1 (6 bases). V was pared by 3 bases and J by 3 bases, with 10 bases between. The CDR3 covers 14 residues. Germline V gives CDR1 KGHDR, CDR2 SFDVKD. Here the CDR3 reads CATSDLGHDYGYTF. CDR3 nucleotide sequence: TGTGCCACCAGTGATCTGGGACATGACTATGGCTACACCTTC.

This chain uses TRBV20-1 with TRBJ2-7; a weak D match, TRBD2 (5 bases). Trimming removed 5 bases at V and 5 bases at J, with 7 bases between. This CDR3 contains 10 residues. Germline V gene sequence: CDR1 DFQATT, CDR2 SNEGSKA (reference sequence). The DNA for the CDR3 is TGCAGTGCTCGACTACACGAGCAGTACTTC. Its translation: CSARLHEQYF.

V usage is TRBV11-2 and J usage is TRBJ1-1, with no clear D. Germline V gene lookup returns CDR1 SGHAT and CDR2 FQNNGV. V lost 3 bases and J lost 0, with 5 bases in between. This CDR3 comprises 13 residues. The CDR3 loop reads CASSFSMNTEAFF. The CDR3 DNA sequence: TGTGCCAGCAGCTTTTCCATGAACACTGAAGCTTTCTTT.

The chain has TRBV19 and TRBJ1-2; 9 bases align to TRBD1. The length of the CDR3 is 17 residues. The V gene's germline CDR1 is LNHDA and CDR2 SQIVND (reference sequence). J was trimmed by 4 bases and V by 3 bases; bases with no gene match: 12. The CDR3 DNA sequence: TGTGCCAGTAGTATGGGACAGGGACAGTGGTCGGGCTATGGCTACACCTTC. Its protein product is CASSMGQGQWSGYGYTF.

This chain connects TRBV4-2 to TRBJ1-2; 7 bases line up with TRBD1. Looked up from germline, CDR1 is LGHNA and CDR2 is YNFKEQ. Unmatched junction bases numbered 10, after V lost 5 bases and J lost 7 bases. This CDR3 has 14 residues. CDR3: CASSNRDSSTGYTF. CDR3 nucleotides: TGTGCCAGCAGCAACCGGGACAGTTCAACTGGCTACACCTTC.

Here the CDR3 reads CASSAAGQGIYNEQFF. Here the CDR3 DNA reads TGTGCCAGCAGTGCCGCCGGACAGGGGATTTACAATGAGCAGTTCTTC. The gene calls are TRBV2 and TRBJ2-1, with TRBD1 identical over 9 bases. This CDR3 region has 16 residues. CDR1 is SNHLY and CDR2 is FYNNEI in the germline V gene. With 4 bases clipped from V and 4 bases from J, the junction kept 8 bases outside the gene matches.

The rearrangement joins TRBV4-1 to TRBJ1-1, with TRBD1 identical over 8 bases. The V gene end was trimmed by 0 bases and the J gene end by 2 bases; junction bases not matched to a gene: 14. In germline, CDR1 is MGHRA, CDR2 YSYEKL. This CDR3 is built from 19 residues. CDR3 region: CASSQDVHRGTPGNTEAFF. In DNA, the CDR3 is TGCGCCAGCAGCCAAGATGTACACAGGGGGACGCCTGGCAACACTGAAGCTTTCTTT.

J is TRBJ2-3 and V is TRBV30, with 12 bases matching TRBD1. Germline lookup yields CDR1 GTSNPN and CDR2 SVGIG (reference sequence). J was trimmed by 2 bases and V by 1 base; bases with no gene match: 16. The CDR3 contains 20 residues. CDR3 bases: TGTGCCTGGAGTGGACCGGGACAGGGGGCTGCGTGGGATTTCACAGATACGCAGTATTTT. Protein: CAWSGPGQGAAWDFTDTQYF.

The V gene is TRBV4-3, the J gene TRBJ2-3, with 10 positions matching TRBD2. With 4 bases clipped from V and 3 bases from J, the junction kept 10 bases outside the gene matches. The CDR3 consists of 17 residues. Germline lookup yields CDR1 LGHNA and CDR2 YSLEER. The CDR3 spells CASSRVEPGLATDTQYF. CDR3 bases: TGCGCCAGCAGCCGGGTAGAGCCGGGACTAGCGACAGATACGCAGTATTTT.

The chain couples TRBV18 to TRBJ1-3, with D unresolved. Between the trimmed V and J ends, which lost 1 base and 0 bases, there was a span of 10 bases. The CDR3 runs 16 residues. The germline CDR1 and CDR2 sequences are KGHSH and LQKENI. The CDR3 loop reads CASSPRAPVSGNTIYF. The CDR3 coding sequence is TGTGCCAGCTCACCACGGGCGCCAGTCTCTGGAAACACCATATATTTT.

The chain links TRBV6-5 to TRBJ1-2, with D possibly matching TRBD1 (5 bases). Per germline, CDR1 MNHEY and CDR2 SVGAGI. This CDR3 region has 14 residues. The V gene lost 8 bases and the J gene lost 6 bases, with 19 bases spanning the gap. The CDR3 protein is CASYARGVNNGYTF. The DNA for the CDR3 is TGTGCCAGCTACGCGCGGGGGGTAAATAATGGCTACACCTTC.

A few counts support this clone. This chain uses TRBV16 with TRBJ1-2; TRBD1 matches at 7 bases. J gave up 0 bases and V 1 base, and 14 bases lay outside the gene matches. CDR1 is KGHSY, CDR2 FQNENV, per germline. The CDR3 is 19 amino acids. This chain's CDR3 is CASSQFGQETGGTNYGYTF. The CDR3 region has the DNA TGTGCCAGCAGCCAATTCGGACAGGAGACTGGTGGAACTAACTATGGCTACACCTTC.

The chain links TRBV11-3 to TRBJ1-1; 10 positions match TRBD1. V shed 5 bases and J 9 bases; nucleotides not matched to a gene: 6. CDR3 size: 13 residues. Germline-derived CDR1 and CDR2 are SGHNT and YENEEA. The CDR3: CASSPTGGQQAFF. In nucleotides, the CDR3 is TGTGCCAGCAGCCCGACAGGGGGCCAGCAAGCTTTCTTT.

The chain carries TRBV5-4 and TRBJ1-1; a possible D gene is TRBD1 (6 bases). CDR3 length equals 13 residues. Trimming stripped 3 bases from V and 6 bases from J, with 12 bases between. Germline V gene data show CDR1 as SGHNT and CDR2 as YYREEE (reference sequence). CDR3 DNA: TGTGCCAGCAGCTCTAGGACAGTCCCTGAAGCTTTCTTT. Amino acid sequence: CASSSRTVPEAFF.

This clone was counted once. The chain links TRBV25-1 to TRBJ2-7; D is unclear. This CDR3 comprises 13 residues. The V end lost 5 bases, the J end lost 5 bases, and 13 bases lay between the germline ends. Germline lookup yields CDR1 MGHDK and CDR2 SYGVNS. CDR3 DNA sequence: TGTGCCAGCAGTCCACGACACATGGACGAGCAGTACTTC. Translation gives CASSPRHMDEQYF.